This TCR beta chain was recorded in a study of blood T cell repertoires in COVID-19. Study-level background: The samples span acute and convalescent COVID-19 from the United States, Italy and Spain. Sources were T cells, B-cell-depleted T cells, or PBMCs; the material itself was cDNA or gDNA.

Per the original data handling: Estimation of nucleated cell counts was performed using reference gene primer amplification. Clones were sequenced by immunoSEQ multiplex PCR, and TCRdb holds only the in-frame ones, with some missing. V, J and clone size derive from that table, while D and trimming were established from the DNA sequence. The data contain some 250,000 clones, around 90% of them seen just once; the ten biggest clones take up around 0.8%. This CDR3 has 15 residues. CDR1 GTSNPN and CDR2 SVGIG come from the germline V gene (reference sequence). V gave up 2 bases and J gave up 5 bases, with 16 bases separating them.

The chain employs TRBV30 and TRBJ1-5, with D maybe TRBD1 (5 bases). The TCR was taken from a woman aged 25 to 39 with acute or convalescent COVID-19. The sequenced sample was peripheral blood. CDR3 nucleotides: TGTGCCTGGAGTTATGATGGCGGACACGATCAGCCCCAGCATTTT. Protein product: CAWSYDGGHDQPQHF.